Below, 15 T cell receptor beta chains from the same sample are listed, as sequenced in a study of blood T cell repertoires in COVID-19. Assay: immunoSEQ multiplex PCR; the TCRdb copy retains only in-frame clones and omits some. The profile shows roughly 180,000 clones, 80% to 90% of them singletons. Sequencing input: peripheral blood. The receptors stem from a woman aged 50 to 65 with COVID-19, enrolled during active disease.

The V gene is TRBV27, the J gene TRBJ2-7, with 11 positions matching TRBD2. The V gene's germline CDR1 is MNHEY and CDR2 SMNVEV (reference sequence). The CDR3 extends over 15 amino acids. V trimming: 1 base; J trimming: 4 bases; junction bases outside the gene matches: 3. Written as DNA, the CDR3 is TGTGCCAGCAGTTTATTAGCGGGGGGGAAATACGAGCAGTACTTC. Protein sequence: CASSLLAGGKYEQYF.

This clone was recorded a few times. Written as DNA, the CDR3 is TGTGCCAGTAGTAGCGGGGGCTCCTACAATGAGCAGTTCTTC. It codes for CASSSGGSYNEQFF. The genes are TRBV19 and TRBJ2-1; 7 bases map to TRBD2. This CDR3 has 14 amino acids. Germline-derived CDR1 and CDR2 are LNHDA and SQIVND (reference sequence). J lost 0 bases, V lost 4 bases, and 0 bases had no gene match.

The V call is TRBV6-5, the J call TRBJ1-5; 7 bases are shared with TRBD1. Trimming removed 8 bases from V and 2 bases from J; junction bases left unmatched: 9. CDR3 length: 15 amino acids. The germline V gene has CDR1 MNHEY and CDR2 SVGAGI. CDR3 sequence: CASSTQGGGNQPQHF. The DNA of the CDR3 is TGTGCCAGCTCGACCCAGGGGGGAGGCAATCAGCCCCAGCATTTT.

The V gene is TRBV6-4, the J gene TRBJ2-7; no definite D call. This CDR3 comprises 14 residues. Trimming took 0 bases from V and 0 from J, leaving 6 bases between them. Looked up from germline, CDR1 is MRHNA and CDR2 is SNTAGT. The DNA for the CDR3 is TGTGCCAGCAGTGACTCGCCGGGCTCCTACGAGCAGTACTTC. It encodes CASSDSPGSYEQYF.

The chain uses TRBV10-3 and TRBJ2-1; 12 bases are a match to TRBD2. The V gene's germline CDR1 is ENHRY and CDR2 SYGVKD. The V gene end was trimmed by 0 bases and the J gene end by 8 bases; junction bases not matched to a gene: 2. The CDR3 sequence is 15 residues long. CDR3 sequence (DNA): TGTGCCATCAGTGAGTCGACTAGCGGGGGCGATGAGCAGTTCTTC. Protein: CAISESTSGGDEQFF.

The chain recombines TRBV3-1 (or the pseudogene TRBV3-2) with TRBJ2-2; perhaps TRBD1 as D (5 bases). The V and J ends lost 1 base and 3 bases respectively, with 6 bases between them. CDR1 is LGHDT, CDR2 YNNKEL, per germline (reference sequence). The CDR3 loop spans 14 amino acids. The CDR3 loop reads CASSQGTYTGELFF. The CDR3, as DNA: TGTGCCAGCAGCCAAGGGACATACACCGGGGAGCTGTTTTTT.

V is TRBV4-1 and J is TRBJ1-2; TRBD1 agrees at 8 bases. V lost 4 bases and J lost 8; bases outside the gene matches: 6. Germline V lookup: CDR1 MGHRA, CDR2 YSYEKL. The CDR3 is 13 amino acids. The chain's CDR3 is CASSPDRAPGYTF. The CDR3 region has the DNA TGCGCCAGCAGCCCGGACAGGGCCCCAGGCTACACCTTC.

This chain joins TRBV7-9 and TRBJ1-5; D possibly corresponds to TRBD1 (6 bases). The CDR3 is 12 residues long. V lost 3 bases and J 12 bases, leaving 12 bases between the germline ends. Germline CDR1 SEHNR, CDR2 FQNEAQ (reference sequence). The DNA of the CDR3 is TGTGCCAGCAGCTTGGGACAAGGACTCCAGCATTTT. The encoded protein is CASSLGQGLQHF. Looking up the rest from reference TRBV7-9 and TRBJ1-5 gives the full variable domain: DTGVSQNPRHKITKRGQNVTFRCDPISEHNRLYWYRQTLGQGPEFLTYFQNEAQLEKSRLLSDRFSAERPKGSFSTLEIQRTEQGDSAMYLCASSLGQGLQHFGDGTRLSIL.

V gene TRBV12-3 or TRBV12-4 combines with J gene TRBJ2-1, with D perhaps TRBD2 (6 bases). The CDR3 consists of 13 residues. V shed 6 bases and J shed 5 bases, with 11 bases lying between them. CDR3 bases: TGTGCCAGCAGCCTCGGGACTCACAATGAGCAGTTCTTC. This sequence encodes CASSLGTHNEQFF.

The chain links TRBV4-2 to TRBJ1-6; no clear D gene. Trimming took off 0 bases at V and 1 base at J, with 7 bases between the two ends. The CDR3 totals 16 residues. Germline CDR1 LGHNA, CDR2 YNFKEQ. CDR3 loop: CASSQDRESYNSPLHF. The CDR3 nucleotides are TGTGCCAGCAGCCAAGATAGGGAGTCCTATAATTCACCCCTCCACTTT.

The chain employs TRBV28 and TRBJ2-2; perhaps TRBD1 as D (5 bases). Trimming pared 11 bases from V and 6 bases from J, leaving 13 bases between. This CDR3 contains 12 residues. Per germline, CDR1 MDHEN and CDR2 SYDVKM. The CDR3 nucleotides read TGTGCCCACTCCCAGGGCGCCGGGGAGCTGTTTTTT. Translating gives CAHSQGAGELFF. Full variable domain (missing parts from reference TRBV28 and TRBJ2-2): DVKVTQSSRYLVKRTGEKVFLECVQDMDHENMFWYRQDPGLGLRLIYFSYDVKMKEKGDIPEGYSVSREKKERFSLILESASTNQTSMYLCAHSQGAGELFFGEGSRLTVL.

The CDR3 nucleotides are TGTGCCAGCAGCTTTGAAAGGGGGAACTATGGCTACACCTTC. Protein: CASSFERGNYGYTF. V usage is TRBV7-9 and J usage is TRBJ1-2, with D possibly matching TRBD1 (6 bases). V gave up 3 bases and J gave up 2 bases, with 10 bases separating them. The CDR3 totals 14 residues. Looked up from germline, CDR1 is SEHNR and CDR2 is FQNEAQ (reference sequence).

The rearrangement joins TRBV28 to TRBJ2-3; 9 positions match TRBD2. Germline CDR1 MDHEN, CDR2 SYDVKM. CDR3 length equals 12 residues. The CDR3 DNA follows: TGTGTAGCTAGCGGGGGCACAGATACGCAGTATTTT. It yields the protein CVASGGTDTQYF.

The sample holds one count of this clone. CDR3 protein: CATSDFGGQGSGELFF. The CDR3 nucleotides read TGTGCCACCAGTGATTTTGGGGGACAGGGGTCCGGGGAGCTGTTTTTT. The rearrangement uses TRBV24-1 and TRBJ2-2; 10 bases are a match to TRBD1. The ends lost 1 base at V and 6 bases at J; junction bases unmatched: 4. The CDR3 runs to 16 residues. In germline, CDR1 is KGHDR, CDR2 SFDVKD.

The V gene is TRBV9, the J gene TRBJ2-7, with a possible D match to TRBD2 (6 bases). The CDR3 contains 16 residues. CDR1 is SGDLS and CDR2 is YYNGEE in the germline V gene. Trimming stripped 3 bases from V and 2 bases from J, with 18 bases between. The CDR3 DNA reads TGTGCCAGCAGCGCCGTCGGAGGGGCCCCCCCCTACGAGCAGTACTTC. Translation gives CASSAVGGAPPYEQYF.